This note documents a single TCR beta chain sequence. Its antigen is undetermined. Germline values: CDR1 SGHTS, CDR2 YDEGEE. V dropped 4 bases and J dropped 0 bases, with 16 bases sitting between them. The CDR3 length is 17 residues. This specimen belongs to a study of cytomegalovirus exposure and HLA in healthy donors. At the level of the study: The 110 or so validation repertoires were produced on the same platform as the roughly 700 repertoires of the first cohort. This was reported in a later analysis.

General study results and limits: That first-cohort TCR clusters tended to co-occur in the 95 to 150 validation repertoires was found in a later analysis. Cytomegalovirus-associated status was assigned to some 180 TCR beta chains.

This table comes from immunoSEQ multiplex PCR, and its TCRdb copy is limited to in-frame clones, with some not included. This sample has some 61,000 clones, with approximately 97% found just once. The clonotype was recovered from a woman under 30 in good health and CMV-seropositive. The material sequenced was PBMCs. This rearrangement joins TRBV5-8 to TRBJ2-2; weak D call: TRBD2 (6 bases). The CDR3 bases are TGTGCCAGCAGCCGAGGGGTAGGAGGGACGAACACCGGGGAGCTGTTTTTT. It encodes CASSRGVGGTNTGELFF.